This T cell receptor beta chain is from a study of T cells in Graves' hyperthyroidism and ophthalmopathy. CDR1 is SGHDT, CDR2 YYEEEE, per germline. The CDR3 extends over 17 amino acids. Trimming took 0 bases from V and 3 from J; bases not matched to a gene: 7. This clonotype appeared a few times. TCR beta CDR3 region amplification was performed from RNA transcripts. Primed by the HTBI set, a first-round RT-PCR was run on the TCR CDR3. A single record per CDR3 protein comes from TCRdb applying MiXCR to the multiplex PCR reads. The sample consists of 600,000 or so distinct CDR3 sequences, approximately 14% of them appearing once.

Input material: blood. This chain joins TRBV5-6 and TRBJ1-1; 11 bases are shared with TRBD1. This sequence originates from a woman between 18 and 29 years old with Graves' ophthalmopathy. The CDR3 reads CASSLAGTGGRDTEAFF. The CDR3 DNA follows: TGTGCCAGCAGCTTGGCCGGGACAGGGGGTCGTGACACTGAAGCTTTCTTT. The full variable domain, completed using reference TRBV5-6 and TRBJ1-1, is DAGVTQSPTHLIKTRGQQVTLRCSPKSGHDTVSWYQQALGQGPQFIFQYYEEEERQRGNFPDRFSGHQFPNYSSELNVNALLLGDSALYLCASSLAGTGGRDTEAFFGQGTRLTVV.